The subject of this entry is one TCR beta chain. A single record per CDR3 protein comes from TCRdb applying MiXCR to the 5' RACE reads. The sample gives roughly 770,000 distinct CDR3 sequences, 18% of which show up once; under 15% is in the top ten. The data were taken from a study of identical twins. Everyone who gave samples was a healthy Caucasian. V gave up 3 bases and J gave up 1 base; unmatched junction bases: 2. Germline V gene sequence: CDR1 SEHNR, CDR2 FQNEAQ (reference sequence). The CDR3 sequence is 15 residues long. Another study also made use of these data, one on T cells expressing NK-cell markers. This second study says: One observes that, in several donors, these clonotypes were also the leading ones within the CD3+CD56-NKG2C+ fraction. Whether expanded NKG2C-expressing T cell clones recognize HCMV is unknown.

The receptor comes from a woman younger than 35 in good health. Material for sequencing was PBMCs. This sequence joins TRBV7-9 and TRBJ2-1; 8 positions agree with TRBD2. This CDR3 is CASSFQRESYNEQFF. In nucleotides, the CDR3 is TGTGCCAGCAGCTTCCAGCGGGAGTCCTACAATGAGCAGTTCTTC.